One and the same sample provided the 3 T cell receptor beta chains below, sequenced in a study of T cell responses to AZD1222 COVID-19 vaccine. Sequencing used immunoSEQ multiplex PCR; TCRdb keeps in-frame clones, though not all of them. The sample lists some 98,000 clones; about 90% were seen once. The source material was peripheral blood, sampled 28 days after the second AZD1222 dose. Receptors were obtained from an adult who received the AZD1222 COVID-19 vaccine.

The chain combines TRBV4-2 with TRBJ1-5, with D possibly TRBD1 on 6 matching bases. The V end was cut by 0 bases, the J end by 7 bases, with 13 bases between. The CDR3 loop spans 15 amino acids. The V gene's germline CDR1 is LGHNA and CDR2 YNFKEQ. CDR3: CASSQEMGGEQPQHF. For the CDR3, the DNA is TGTGCCAGCAGCCAAGAGATGGGGGGCGAACAGCCCCAGCATTTT.

The chain uses TRBV29-1 and TRBJ2-7; 7 nucleotides align to TRBD1. Germline V gene lookup returns CDR1 SQVTM and CDR2 ANQGSEA. The CDR3 spans 14 residues. V lost 5 bases and J lost 2; bases outside the gene matches: 9. CDR3 region: CSVLPGQTTYEQYF. The CDR3 DNA is TGCAGCGTTCTGCCGGGACAGACGACCTACGAGCAGTACTTC.

J is TRBJ2-5 and V is TRBV6-1, with TRBD1 as a possible D gene (6 bases). This CDR3 region has 13 residues. Looked up from germline, CDR1 is MNHNS and CDR2 is SASEGT. Trimming removed 6 bases from V and 1 base from J, with 9 bases in between. The DNA of the CDR3 is TGTGCCAGCAGGAAGGACAGCCAAGAGACCCAGTACTTC. Protein sequence: CASRKDSQETQYF.